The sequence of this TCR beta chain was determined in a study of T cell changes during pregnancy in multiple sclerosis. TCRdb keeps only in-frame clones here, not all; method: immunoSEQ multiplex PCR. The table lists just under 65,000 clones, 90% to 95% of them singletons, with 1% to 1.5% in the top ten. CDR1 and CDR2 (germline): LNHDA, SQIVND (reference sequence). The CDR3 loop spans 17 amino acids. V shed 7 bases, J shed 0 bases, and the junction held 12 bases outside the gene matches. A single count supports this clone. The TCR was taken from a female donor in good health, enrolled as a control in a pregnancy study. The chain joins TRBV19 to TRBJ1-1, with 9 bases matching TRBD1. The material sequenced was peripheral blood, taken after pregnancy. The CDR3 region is CASIPYRGQVMNTEAFF. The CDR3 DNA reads TGTGCCAGTATCCCATACAGGGGGCAGGTGATGAACACTGAAGCTTTCTTT.